This TCR beta chain was profiled in a study of cytomegalovirus exposure and HLA in healthy donors. In germline, CDR1 is MNHEY, CDR2 SVGAGI. Trimming took 6 bases from V and 1 from J, leaving 6 bases between them. This CDR3 is built from 12 residues. General study results and limits: Later analysis showed most CMV-associated TCR beta chains appearing HLA-restricted. Presence/absence analyses rested on an assumption that sequencing depth was roughly uniform across donors. Later, an analysis showed that TCR beta chains associated with HLA were more clonally expanded than others that were equally common.

Comments on this clone: Its antigen is unknown.

The study ran its PCR with 60 Vbeta and 13 Jbeta primers. Assay used: immunoSEQ multiplex PCR; TCRdb lists only in-frame clones, some missing. This sample has 50,000 to 80,000 clones, with 77% found just once. This receptor was identified in a male donor in good health and CMV-seropositive. The sequenced sample was PBMCs. V gene TRBV6-5 combines with J gene TRBJ1-1; D unresolved. The DNA for the CDR3 is TGTGCCAGCAGCCTGGCGAACACTGAAGCTTTCTTT. It encodes CASSLANTEAFF.